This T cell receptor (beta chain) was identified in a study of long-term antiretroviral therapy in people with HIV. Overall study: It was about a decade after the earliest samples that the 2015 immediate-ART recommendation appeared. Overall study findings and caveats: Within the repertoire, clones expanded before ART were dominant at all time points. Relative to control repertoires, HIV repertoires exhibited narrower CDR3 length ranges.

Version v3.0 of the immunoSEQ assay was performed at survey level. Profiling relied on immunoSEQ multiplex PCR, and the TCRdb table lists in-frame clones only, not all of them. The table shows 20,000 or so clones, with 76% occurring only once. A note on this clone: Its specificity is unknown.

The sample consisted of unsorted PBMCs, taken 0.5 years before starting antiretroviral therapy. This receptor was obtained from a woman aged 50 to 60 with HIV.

The CDR3 here is CASSEEGQGWDNTEAFF. The CDR3 DNA reads TGTGCCAGCAGTGAAGAGGGGCAGGGGTGGGACAACACTGAAGCTTTCTTT. The chain carries TRBV2 and TRBJ1-1; TRBD1 might be the D (6 bases). V was cut by 1 base and J by 2 bases, with 17 bases left in between. The CDR3 covers 17 residues. Per the germline V gene, CDR1 is SNHLY and CDR2 is FYNNEI.